This passage covers 25 T cell receptor beta chains from one sample sequenced in a study of blood T cell repertoires in COVID-19. Clones were sequenced by immunoSEQ multiplex PCR, and TCRdb holds only the in-frame ones, with some missing. The table records about 140,000 clones, roughly 80% of them present only once. The sequenced material came from peripheral blood. All receptors derive from a middle-aged man with acute or convalescent COVID-19.

This chain uses TRBV5-1 with TRBJ1-2, with 8 bases that match TRBD1. There are 15 residues in the CDR3. With 0 bases clipped from V and 6 bases from J, the junction kept 7 bases outside the gene matches. From germline, CDR1 is SGHRS and CDR2 YFSETQ. CDR3 DNA sequence: TGCGCCAGCAGCTTGGATGCGCCAGGGGGCGATGGCTACACCTTC. It is translated as CASSLDAPGGDGYTF. The whole variable domain, remainder taken from reference TRBV5-1 and TRBJ1-2, is KAGVTQTPRYLIKTRGQQVTLSCSPISGHRSVSWYQQTPGQGLQFLFEYFSETQRNKGNFPGRFSGRQFSNSRSEMNVSTLELGDSALYLCASSLDAPGGDGYTFGSGTRLTVV.

The count of this clone is one. The CDR3 reads CASSFDRGYETQYF. The CDR3 DNA reads TGTGCCAGCAGCTTTGACAGGGGGTATGAGACCCAGTACTTC. V usage is TRBV7-8 and J usage is TRBJ2-5; TRBD1 aligns across 9 bases. J gave up 5 bases and V 3 bases, and 4 bases lay outside the gene matches. The CDR3 is 14 amino acids. Germline-derived CDR1 and CDR2 are SGHVS and FQNEAQ.

The J gene is TRBJ1-5, the V gene TRBV5-5; D is unclear. CDR1 SGHKS and CDR2 YYEKEE come from the germline V gene (reference sequence). V was pared by 0 bases and J by 0 bases, with 4 bases between. The CDR3 sequence is 14 residues long. The CDR3 nucleotides are TGTGCCAGCAGCTTGGTTAATAGCAATCAGCCCCAGCATTTT. This sequence encodes CASSLVNSNQPQHF.

The chain couples TRBV19 to TRBJ1-5; D is possibly TRBD1 (6 bases). CDR1 is LNHDA, CDR2 SQIVND, per germline (reference sequence). This CDR3 spans 16 amino acids. V was shortened by 0 bases and J by 6 bases, with 15 bases between the two germline ends. CDR3: CASSIDSTGNSQPQHF. Here the CDR3 DNA reads TGTGCCAGTAGTATAGATTCAACAGGGAATAGTCAGCCCCAGCATTTT.

The J gene is TRBJ1-4, the V gene TRBV23-1; D not resolved. TRBV23-1 is annotated as an ORF whose role is uncertain. Trimming cost V 9 bases and J 0 bases, with 11 bases left between them. The CDR3 length is 14 residues. The CDR3 loop reads CARSSVTTNEKLFF. The CDR3 region has the DNA TGCGCCAGGTCCAGTGTGACAACTAATGAAAAACTGTTTTTT.

This clone came up once. The chain employs TRBV4-2 and TRBJ1-1; 7 positions match TRBD1. V trimming: 4 bases; J trimming: 2 bases; junction bases outside the gene matches: 4. Germline CDR1 and CDR2: LGHNA and YNFKEQ. The CDR3 has 14 amino acids. CDR3 nucleotides: TGTGCCAGCAGCCGACGACAGGGCAACACTGAAGCTTTCTTT. Amino acids: CASSRRQGNTEAFF.

The chain is built from TRBV2 and TRBJ1-6, with 9 bases aligning to TRBD1. With 6 bases clipped from V and 10 bases from J, the junction kept 10 bases outside the gene matches. Germline-derived CDR1 and CDR2 are SNHLY and FYNNEI. The CDR3 extends over 15 amino acids. The DNA of the CDR3 is TGTGCCAGCAGGGATACAGGGGGCGTTCAGTCACCCCTCCACTTT. It translates to CASRDTGGVQSPLHF.

This chain uses TRBV5-1 with TRBJ1-1; a weak D match, TRBD1 (6 bases). Per germline, CDR1 SGHRS and CDR2 YFSETQ. V shed 4 bases and J shed 3 bases, with 16 bases lying between them. The CDR3 totals 15 residues. CDR3 sequence reads: CASSPIGGADTEAFF. The CDR3 nucleotides read TGCGCCAGCAGCCCCATTGGGGGCGCGGACACTGAAGCTTTCTTT.

The rearrangement links TRBV6-5 to TRBJ1-4, with 10 nucleotides matching TRBD1. V was clipped by 10 bases and J by 6 bases; unmatched bases: 11. The germline V gene has CDR1 MNHEY and CDR2 SVGAGI. There are 15 residues in the CDR3. For the CDR3, the DNA is TGTGCCACCACCTTTGCTGGGACAGGGGATGAAAAACTGTTTTTT. This codes for CATTFAGTGDEKLFF.

The chain couples TRBV29-1 to TRBJ1-2; no firm D call. Germline V gene data show CDR1 as SQVTM and CDR2 as ANQGSEA. This CDR3 is built from 12 residues. With 4 bases removed from V and 8 bases from J, the gap between germline ends came to 14 bases. The CDR3 DNA sequence: TGCAGCGTTGTTGTCGGCTTCGGGGGCTACACCTTC. Residues: CSVVVGFGGYTF.

This rearrangement joins TRBV28 to TRBJ2-7; a possible D gene is TRBD2 (5 bases). The CDR3 contains 13 residues. Germline V lookup: CDR1 MDHEN, CDR2 SYDVKM. DNA for the CDR3: TGTGCCAGCAGTTTCCCGGGTCAGGCGGGCGCCCACGTC. Translation gives CASSFPGQAGAHV.

The chain combines TRBV10-1 with TRBJ2-4, with D perhaps matching TRBD1 (6 bases). The CDR3 contains 14 residues. The germline V and J ends were trimmed by 0 bases and 6 bases, with 9 bases remaining between them. Germline values: CDR1 WNHNN, CDR2 SYGVQD (reference sequence). CDR3 DNA: TGCGCCAGCAGTGAGTCGGGCAGGGGAAACATTCAGTACTTC. Its translation: CASSESGRGNIQYF.

This sequence joins TRBV28 and TRBJ2-1; D unresolved. The CDR3 runs 12 residues. The germline V gene has CDR1 MDHEN and CDR2 SYDVKM. The V and J ends lost 7 bases and 0 bases respectively, with 4 bases between them. The CDR3 sequence is CASTGSYNEQFF. The CDR3 region has the DNA TGTGCCAGCACAGGCTCCTACAATGAGCAGTTCTTC.

V is TRBV12-3 or TRBV12-4 and J is TRBJ1-6, with unresolved D. V lost 3 bases and J 7 bases, leaving 7 bases between the germline ends. This CDR3 spans 13 amino acids. CDR3 sequence reads: CASSLKANSPLHF. Written as DNA, the CDR3 is TGTGCCAGCAGTTTGAAAGCAAATTCACCCCTCCACTTT.

This clone turned up a few times. This chain joins TRBV5-6 and TRBJ1-2; 9 nucleotides line up with TRBD1. V gave up 4 bases and J gave up 7 bases; unmatched junction bases: 11. The germline gives CDR1 SGHDT, CDR2 YYEEEE. The CDR3 runs to 15 residues. CDR3 coding DNA: TGTGCCAGCAGCAGGCTGGACAGGGGAGGTTCTGGCTACACCTTC. Residues: CASSRLDRGGSGYTF.

V usage is TRBV7-8 and J usage is TRBJ2-7; possible D gene TRBD2, 6 bases. Germline CDR1 is SGHVS and CDR2 is FQNEAQ. Trimming removed 1 base from V and 2 bases from J, with 9 bases in between. CDR3 size: 14 residues. The chain's CDR3 is CASSLGASAYEQYF. CDR3 coding DNA: TGTGCCAGCAGCTTAGGGGCTAGCGCCTACGAGCAGTACTTC.

The V call is TRBV3-1 (or the pseudogene TRBV3-2), the J call TRBJ2-7; 10 nucleotides align to TRBD2. The CDR3 runs 16 residues. Germline V gene data show CDR1 as LGHDT and CDR2 as YNNKEL (reference sequence). The junction had 11 bases not matched to a gene; V was cut back by 3 bases and J by 6 bases. In nucleotides, the CDR3 is TGTGCCAGCAGCCACGGTTGGGCTAGCGGGGGAGGCGAGCAGTACTTC. Its translation is CASSHGWASGGGEQYF.

A note on this clone: A much bigger clone sits one base away, suggesting this may be a read error. This specimen includes other DNA sequences encoding the same CDR3. This chain joins TRBV5-1 and TRBJ1-1; possible D gene TRBD1, 5 bases. Germline loops: CDR1 SGHRS, CDR2 YFSETQ. This CDR3 has 15 residues. Between the trimmed V and J ends, which lost 0 bases and 0 bases, there was a span of 9 bases. The CDR3 nucleotides are TGCGCCAGCAGCTTGGCTGGGGCTATGAACACTGAAGCTTTCTTT. This encodes CASSLAGAMNTEAFF.

The DNA of the CDR3 is TGTGCCAGCAGCCAAGAGGAGCGGGGGGGCACAGATACGCAGTATTTT. It yields the protein CASSQEERGGTDTQYF. V is TRBV4-2 and J is TRBJ2-3, with TRBD2 matching over 9 bases. The V gene end was trimmed by 0 bases and the J gene end by 1 base; junction bases not matched to a gene: 2. Germline V CDR1 and CDR2: LGHNA, YNFKEQ. The CDR3 loop spans 16 amino acids.

This sequence joins TRBV4-2 and TRBJ2-5; no firm D call. V lost 2 bases and J 8 bases, leaving 12 bases between the germline ends. CDR3 length: 13 amino acids. From germline, CDR1 is LGHNA and CDR2 YNFKEQ. The CDR3 here is CASSQTTLGTQYF. DNA of the CDR3: TGTGCCAGCAGCCAAACGACTCTAGGTACCCAGTACTTC.

This sequence joins TRBV5-4 and TRBJ1-2; TRBD1 matches 8 bases. From germline, CDR1 is SGHNT and CDR2 YYREEE (reference sequence). V lost 3 bases, J lost 0 bases, and 7 bases stayed unmatched. This CDR3 region has 16 residues. The CDR3 loop is CASSSGHRGTNYGYTF. The CDR3 DNA is TGTGCCAGCAGCTCAGGCCACAGGGGGACTAACTATGGCTACACCTTC.

This clone was observed a single time. J is TRBJ1-2 and V is TRBV11-2, with D maybe TRBD1 (5 bases). CDR3 size: 17 residues. Germline CDR1 and CDR2: SGHAT and FQNNGV. V was clipped by 6 bases and J by 4 bases, with 24 bases between them. The CDR3 DNA follows: TGTGCCAGCAGATCGATAAGCCCGGGACTGGTGTCCTATGGCTACACCTTC. The encoded protein is CASRSISPGLVSYGYTF.

The chain employs TRBV24-1 and TRBJ2-2; D possibly corresponds to TRBD2 (5 bases). Between the trimmed V and J ends, which lost 9 bases and 1 base, there was a span of 8 bases. The length of the CDR3 is 13 residues. CDR1 and CDR2 from the germline V gene are KGHDR and SFDVKD. The CDR3 sequence: CATGRENTGELFF. As DNA, the CDR3 is TGTGCCACCGGACGGGAGAACACCGGGGAGCTGTTTTTT.

This clone has only one observation. This chain's CDR3 is CASSRVGGWTGELFF. CDR3 in DNA: TGTGCCAGCAGTCGTGTAGGGGGCTGGACCGGGGAGCTGTTTTTT. The chain employs TRBV25-1 and TRBJ2-2, with 7 bases identical to TRBD1. Germline assignment: CDR1 MGHDK and CDR2 SYGVNS. CDR3 size: 15 residues. The trim removed 5 bases at V and 5 bases at J, leaving 8 bases unmatched.

The table lists this clone with a few counts. This chain joins TRBV7-8 and TRBJ2-2; 10 positions agree with TRBD1. The ends lost 5 bases at V and 4 bases at J; junction bases unmatched: 4. The CDR3 loop spans 15 amino acids. Germline values: CDR1 SGHVS, CDR2 FQNEAQ. The CDR3 nucleotides read TGTGCCAGCAGCCCCCGGGACAGGGGCACCGGGGAGCTGTTTTTT. It translates to CASSPRDRGTGELFF.